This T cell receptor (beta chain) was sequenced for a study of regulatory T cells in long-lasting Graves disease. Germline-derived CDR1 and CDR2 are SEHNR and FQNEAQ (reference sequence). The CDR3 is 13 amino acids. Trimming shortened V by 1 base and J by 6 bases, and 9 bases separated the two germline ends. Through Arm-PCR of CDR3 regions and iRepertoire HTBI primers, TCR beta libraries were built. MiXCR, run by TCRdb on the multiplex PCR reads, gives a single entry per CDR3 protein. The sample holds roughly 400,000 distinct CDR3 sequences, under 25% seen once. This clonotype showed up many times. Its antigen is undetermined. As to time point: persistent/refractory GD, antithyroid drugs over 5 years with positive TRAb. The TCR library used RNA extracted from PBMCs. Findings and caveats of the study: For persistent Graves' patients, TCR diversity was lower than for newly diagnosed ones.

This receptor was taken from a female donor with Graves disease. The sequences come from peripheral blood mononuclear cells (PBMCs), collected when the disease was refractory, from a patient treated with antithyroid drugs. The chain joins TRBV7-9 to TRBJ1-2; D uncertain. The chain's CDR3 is CASSLGGIHGYTF. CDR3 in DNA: TGTGCCAGCAGCTTAGGAGGGATACATGGCTACACCTTC.